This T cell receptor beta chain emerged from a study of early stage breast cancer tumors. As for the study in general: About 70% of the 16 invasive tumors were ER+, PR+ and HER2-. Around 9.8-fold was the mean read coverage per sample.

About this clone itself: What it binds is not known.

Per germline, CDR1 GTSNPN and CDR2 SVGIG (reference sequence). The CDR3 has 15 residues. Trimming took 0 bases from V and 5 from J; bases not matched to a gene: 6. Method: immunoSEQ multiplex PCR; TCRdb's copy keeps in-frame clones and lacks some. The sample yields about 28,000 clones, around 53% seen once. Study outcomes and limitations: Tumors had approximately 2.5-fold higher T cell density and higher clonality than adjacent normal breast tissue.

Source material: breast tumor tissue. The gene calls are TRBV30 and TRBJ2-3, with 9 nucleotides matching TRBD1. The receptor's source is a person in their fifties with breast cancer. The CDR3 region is CAWSVQGARGDTQYF. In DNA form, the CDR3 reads TGTGCCTGGAGTGTACAGGGGGCGCGTGGAGATACGCAGTATTTT.